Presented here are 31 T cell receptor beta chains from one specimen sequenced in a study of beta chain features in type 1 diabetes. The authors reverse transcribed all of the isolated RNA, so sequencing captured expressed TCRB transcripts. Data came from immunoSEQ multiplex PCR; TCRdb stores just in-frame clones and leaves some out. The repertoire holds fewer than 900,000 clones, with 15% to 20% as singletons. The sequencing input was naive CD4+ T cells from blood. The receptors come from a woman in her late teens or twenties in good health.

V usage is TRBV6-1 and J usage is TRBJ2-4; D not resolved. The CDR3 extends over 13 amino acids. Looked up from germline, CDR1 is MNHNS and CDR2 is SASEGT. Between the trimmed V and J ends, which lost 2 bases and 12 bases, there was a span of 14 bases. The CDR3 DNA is TGTGCCAGCAGTGAATTACGGGCGAACGATCAGTACTTC. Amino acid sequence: CASSELRANDQYF.

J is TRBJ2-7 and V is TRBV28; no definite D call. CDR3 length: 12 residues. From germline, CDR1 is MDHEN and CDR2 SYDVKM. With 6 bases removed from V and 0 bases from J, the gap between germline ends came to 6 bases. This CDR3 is CASRVSSYEQYF. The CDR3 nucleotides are TGTGCCAGCAGGGTTTCCTCCTACGAGCAGTACTTC.

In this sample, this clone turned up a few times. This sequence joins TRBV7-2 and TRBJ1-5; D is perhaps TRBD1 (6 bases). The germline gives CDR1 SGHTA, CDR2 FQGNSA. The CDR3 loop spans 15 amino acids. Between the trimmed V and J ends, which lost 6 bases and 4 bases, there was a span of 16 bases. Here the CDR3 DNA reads TGTGCCAGCAGAAAAACAGGGTCCGGGAATCAGCCCCAGCATTTT. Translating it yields CASRKTGSGNQPQHF.

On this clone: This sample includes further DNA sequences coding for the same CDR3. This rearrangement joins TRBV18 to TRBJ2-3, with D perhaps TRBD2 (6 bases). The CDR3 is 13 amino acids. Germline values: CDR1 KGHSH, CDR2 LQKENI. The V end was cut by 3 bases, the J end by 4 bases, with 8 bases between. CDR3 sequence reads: CASSPGLPDTQYF. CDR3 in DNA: TGTGCCAGCTCACCGGGACTCCCAGATACGCAGTATTTT.

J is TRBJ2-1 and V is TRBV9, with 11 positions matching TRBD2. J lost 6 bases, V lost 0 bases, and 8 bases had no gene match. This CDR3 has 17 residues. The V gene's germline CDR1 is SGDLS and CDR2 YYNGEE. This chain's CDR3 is CASSVAPTSGMSNEQFF. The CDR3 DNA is TGTGCCAGCAGCGTAGCGCCGACTAGCGGGATGAGCAATGAGCAGTTCTTC.

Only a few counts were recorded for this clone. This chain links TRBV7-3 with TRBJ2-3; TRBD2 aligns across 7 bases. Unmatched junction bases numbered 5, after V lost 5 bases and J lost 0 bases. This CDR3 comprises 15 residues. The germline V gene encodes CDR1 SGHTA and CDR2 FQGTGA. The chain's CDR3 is CASSPSSGSTDTQYF. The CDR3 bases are TGTGCCAGCAGCCCATCTAGCGGAAGCACAGATACGCAGTATTTT.

In DNA, the CDR3 is TGTGCCAGCTCCGACCCGGACAGCCAAGAGACCCAGTACTTC. This translates into CASSDPDSQETQYF. The chain employs TRBV28 and TRBJ2-5; TRBD1 is a possible D gene (6 bases). The V gene lost 8 bases and the J gene lost 1 base, with 14 bases spanning the gap. CDR1 is MDHEN and CDR2 is SYDVKM in the germline V gene. This CDR3 contains 14 residues.

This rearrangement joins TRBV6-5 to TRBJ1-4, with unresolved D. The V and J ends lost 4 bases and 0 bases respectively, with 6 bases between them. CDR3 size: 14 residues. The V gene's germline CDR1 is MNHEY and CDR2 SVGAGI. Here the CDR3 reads CASSFRTTNEKLFF. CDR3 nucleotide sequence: TGTGCCAGCAGTTTCAGGACAACTAATGAAAAACTGTTTTTT.

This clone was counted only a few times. This chain's CDR3 is CASSLNSARETQYF. The DNA for the CDR3 is TGTGCCAGCAGCTTGAACTCGGCGCGGGAGACCCAGTACTTC. The V call is TRBV7-9, the J call TRBJ2-5, with D unclear. V was cut by 3 bases and J by 5 bases, with 13 bases left in between. CDR1 and CDR2 from the germline V gene are SEHNR and FQNEAQ (reference sequence). The CDR3 has 14 amino acids.

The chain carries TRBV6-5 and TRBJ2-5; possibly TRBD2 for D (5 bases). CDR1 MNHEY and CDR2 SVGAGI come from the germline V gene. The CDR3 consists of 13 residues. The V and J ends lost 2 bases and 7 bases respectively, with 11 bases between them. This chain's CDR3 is CASSYGPEGTQYF. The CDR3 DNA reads TGTGCCAGCAGTTACGGCCCAGAGGGGACCCAGTACTTC.

The CDR3 DNA is TGTGCCAGCAGTTACTCTTTTGGGACAGGAGAGACCCAGTACTTC. It yields the protein CASSYSFGTGETQYF. The chain employs TRBV6-5 and TRBJ2-5; 8 bases are shared with TRBD1. This CDR3 comprises 15 residues. Germline-derived CDR1 and CDR2 are MNHEY and SVGAGI. V shed 0 bases and J 4 bases; nucleotides not matched to a gene: 4.

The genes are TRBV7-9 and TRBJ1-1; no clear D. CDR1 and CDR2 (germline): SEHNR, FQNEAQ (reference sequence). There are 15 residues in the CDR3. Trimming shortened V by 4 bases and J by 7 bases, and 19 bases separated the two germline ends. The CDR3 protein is CASSSPGYAGNEAFF. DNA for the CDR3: TGTGCCAGCAGCTCTCCGGGTTATGCCGGAAATGAAGCTTTCTTT.

The CDR3 region is CASSPLAGLRDTQYF. As DNA, the CDR3 is TGTGCCAGCTCACCTTTAGCGGGACTCAGAGATACGCAGTATTTT. V is TRBV18 and J is TRBJ2-3, with 8 nucleotides matching TRBD2. Germline V lookup: CDR1 KGHSH, CDR2 LQKENI. V gave up 3 bases and J gave up 5 bases; unmatched junction bases: 7. CDR3 size: 15 residues.

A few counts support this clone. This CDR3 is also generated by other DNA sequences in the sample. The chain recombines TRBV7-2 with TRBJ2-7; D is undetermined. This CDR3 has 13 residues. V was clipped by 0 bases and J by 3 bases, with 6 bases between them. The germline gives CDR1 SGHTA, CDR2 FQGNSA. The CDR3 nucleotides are TGTGCCAGCAGCTTAGCGCGGAGCTACGAGCAGTACTTC. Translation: CASSLARSYEQYF.

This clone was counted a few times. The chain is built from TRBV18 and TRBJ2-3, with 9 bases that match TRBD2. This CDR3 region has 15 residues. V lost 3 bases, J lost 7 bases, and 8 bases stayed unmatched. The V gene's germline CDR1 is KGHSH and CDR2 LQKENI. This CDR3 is CASSPIAGEAHTQYF. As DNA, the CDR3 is TGTGCCAGCTCACCTATAGCGGGAGAGGCGCATACGCAGTATTTT.

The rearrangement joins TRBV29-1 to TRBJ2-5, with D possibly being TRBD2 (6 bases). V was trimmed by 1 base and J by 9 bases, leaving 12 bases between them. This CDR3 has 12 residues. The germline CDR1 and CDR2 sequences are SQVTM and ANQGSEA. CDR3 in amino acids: CSVEGNGEAQYF. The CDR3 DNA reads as TGCAGCGTTGAAGGGAATGGGGAGGCCCAGTACTTC.

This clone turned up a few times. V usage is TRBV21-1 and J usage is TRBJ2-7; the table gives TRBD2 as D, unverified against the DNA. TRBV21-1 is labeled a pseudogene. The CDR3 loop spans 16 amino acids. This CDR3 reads CASSKVAGRQGGEQYF. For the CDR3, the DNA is TGTGCCAGCAGCAAAGTGGCAGGGCGCCAGGGAGGCGAGCAGTACTTC.

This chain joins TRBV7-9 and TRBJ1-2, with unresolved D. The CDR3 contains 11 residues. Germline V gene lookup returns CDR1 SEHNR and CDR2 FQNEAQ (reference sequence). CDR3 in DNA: TGTGCGGTCACGGGAGGGTATGGCTACACCTTC. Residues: CAVTGGYGYTF. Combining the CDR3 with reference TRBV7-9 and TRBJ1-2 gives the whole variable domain DTGVSQNPRHKITKRGQNVTFRCDPISEHNRLYWYRQTLGQGPEFLTYFQNEAQLEKSRLLSDRFSAERPKGSFSTLEIQRTEQGDSAMYLCAVTGGYGYTFGSGTRLTVV.

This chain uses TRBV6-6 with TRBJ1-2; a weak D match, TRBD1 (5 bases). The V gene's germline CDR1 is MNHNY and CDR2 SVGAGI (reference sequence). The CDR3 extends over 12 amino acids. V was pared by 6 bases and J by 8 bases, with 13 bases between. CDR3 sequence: CASRPPWGGYTF. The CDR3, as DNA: TGTGCCAGCAGACCGCCCTGGGGCGGCTACACCTTC.

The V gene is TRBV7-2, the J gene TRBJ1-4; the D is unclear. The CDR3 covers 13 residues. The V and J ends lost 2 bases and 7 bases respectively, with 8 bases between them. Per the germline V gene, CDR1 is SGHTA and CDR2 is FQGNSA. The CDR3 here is CASSLRRFEKLFF. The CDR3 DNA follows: TGTGCCAGCAGCTTAAGGCGATTTGAAAAACTGTTTTTT.

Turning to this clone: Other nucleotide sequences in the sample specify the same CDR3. The chain's CDR3 is CASSSGLAGEETQYF. The CDR3 nucleotides read TGTGCCAGCAGCTCTGGACTAGCGGGAGAGGAGACCCAGTACTTC. The chain uses TRBV5-4 and TRBJ2-5; 13 nucleotides match TRBD2. The CDR3 has 15 residues. Germline V gene lookup returns CDR1 SGHNT and CDR2 YYREEE (reference sequence). V lost 3 bases to trimming and J lost 5 bases; unmatched junction nucleotides: 4.

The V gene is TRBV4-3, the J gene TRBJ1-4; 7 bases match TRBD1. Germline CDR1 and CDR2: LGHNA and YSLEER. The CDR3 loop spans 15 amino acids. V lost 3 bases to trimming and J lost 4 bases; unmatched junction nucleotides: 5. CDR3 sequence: CASSHRQGHNEKLFF. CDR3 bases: TGCGCCAGCAGCCACCGACAGGGCCATAATGAAAAACTGTTTTTT.

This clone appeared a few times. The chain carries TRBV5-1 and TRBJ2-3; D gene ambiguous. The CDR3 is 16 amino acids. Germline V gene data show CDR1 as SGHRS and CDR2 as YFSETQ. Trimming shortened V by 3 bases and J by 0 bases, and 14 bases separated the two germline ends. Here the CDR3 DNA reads TGCGCCAGCAGCTCGGAAACGGCCCCTAGCACAGATACGCAGTATTTT. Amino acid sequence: CASSSETAPSTDTQYF. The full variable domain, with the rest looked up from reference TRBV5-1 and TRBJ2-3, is KAGVTQTPRYLIKTRGQQVTLSCSPISGHRSVSWYQQTPGQGLQFLFEYFSETQRNKGNFPGRFSGRQFSNSRSEMNVSTLELGDSALYLCASSSETAPSTDTQYFGPGTRLTVL.

The CDR3 region is CASKVLGAGYEQYF. CDR3 DNA sequence: TGTGCCAGCAAGGTTCTCGGGGCAGGCTACGAGCAGTACTTC. The chain links TRBV27 to TRBJ2-7; D may correspond to TRBD1 or TRBD2 (5 bases each). Germline V gene data show CDR1 as MNHEY and CDR2 as SMNVEV (reference sequence). V lost 7 bases and J 3 bases, leaving 16 bases between the germline ends. This CDR3 contains 14 residues.

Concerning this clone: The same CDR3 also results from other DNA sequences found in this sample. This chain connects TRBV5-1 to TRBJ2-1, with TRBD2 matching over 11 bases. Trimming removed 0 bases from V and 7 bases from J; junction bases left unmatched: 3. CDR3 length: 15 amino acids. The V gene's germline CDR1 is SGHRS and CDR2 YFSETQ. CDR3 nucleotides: TGCGCCAGCAGCTTGGTCGCTAGCGGGAGGAATGAGCAGTTCTTC. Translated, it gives CASSLVASGRNEQFF.

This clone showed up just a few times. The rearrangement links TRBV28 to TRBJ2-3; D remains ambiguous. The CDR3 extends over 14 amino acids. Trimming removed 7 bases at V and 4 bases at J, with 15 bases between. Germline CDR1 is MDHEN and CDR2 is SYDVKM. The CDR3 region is CASNGVHWADTQYF. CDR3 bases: TGTGCCAGCAATGGTGTCCACTGGGCAGATACGCAGTATTTT.

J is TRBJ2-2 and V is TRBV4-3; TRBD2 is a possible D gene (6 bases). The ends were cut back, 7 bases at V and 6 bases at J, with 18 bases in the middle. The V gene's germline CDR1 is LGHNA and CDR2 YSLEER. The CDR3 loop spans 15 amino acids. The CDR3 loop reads CASNLKAGGSGELFF. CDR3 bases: TGCGCCAGCAATTTGAAGGCAGGAGGGTCCGGGGAGCTGTTTTTT.

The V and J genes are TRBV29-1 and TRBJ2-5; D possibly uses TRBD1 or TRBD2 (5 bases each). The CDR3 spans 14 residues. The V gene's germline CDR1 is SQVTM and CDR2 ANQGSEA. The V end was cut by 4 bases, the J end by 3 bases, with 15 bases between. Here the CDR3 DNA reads TGCAGCGTTGGTTCTAGGGACCCTGAAGAGACCCAGTACTTC. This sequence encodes CSVGSRDPEETQYF. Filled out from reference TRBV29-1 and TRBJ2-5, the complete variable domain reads SAVISQKPSRDICQRGTSLTIQCQVDSQVTMMFWYRQQPGQSLTLIATANQGSEATYESGFVIDKFPISRPNLTFSTLTVSNMSPEDSSIYLCSVGSRDPEETQYFGPGTRLLVL.

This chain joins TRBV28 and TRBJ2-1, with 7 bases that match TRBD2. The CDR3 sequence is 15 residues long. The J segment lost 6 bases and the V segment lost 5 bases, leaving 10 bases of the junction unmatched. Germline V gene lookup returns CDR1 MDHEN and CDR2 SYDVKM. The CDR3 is CASSPSGGPPNEQFF. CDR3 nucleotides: TGTGCCAGCAGTCCGTCGGGGGGACCACCCAATGAGCAGTTCTTC.

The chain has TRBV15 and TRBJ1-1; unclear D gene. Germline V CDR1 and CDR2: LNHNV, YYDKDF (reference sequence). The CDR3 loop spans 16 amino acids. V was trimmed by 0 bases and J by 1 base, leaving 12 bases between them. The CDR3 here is CATSRDQPSRNTEAFF. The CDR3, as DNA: TGTGCCACCAGCAGAGATCAGCCGTCGAGGAACACTGAAGCTTTCTTT.

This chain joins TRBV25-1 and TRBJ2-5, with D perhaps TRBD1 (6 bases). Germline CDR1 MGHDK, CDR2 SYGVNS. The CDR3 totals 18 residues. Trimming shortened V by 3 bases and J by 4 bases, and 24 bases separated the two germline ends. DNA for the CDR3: TGTGCCAGCAGTGAGGGCGTCCAATTGCCGCAGGGGAGAGAGACCCAGTACTTC. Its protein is CASSEGVQLPQGRETQYF.